This is a list of T cell receptor beta chains from one sample in a study of blood T cell repertoires in COVID-19. This table comes from immunoSEQ multiplex PCR, and its TCRdb copy is limited to in-frame clones, with some not included. This sample has tens of thousands of clones, with 88% found just once. What was sequenced was peripheral blood. These receptors all stem from a middle-aged man with active COVID-19. The CDR3 runs from the conserved cysteine through the conserved F or W. D genes are given only for firm matches. Only part of the rows carry a size: once, few, many, or a class if the clone is expanded.

. | . | TRBJ2-1 | TRBV6-6 | TGTGCCAGCAAACCATTAGATAATGAGCAGTTCTTC | CASKPLDNEQFF
. | TRBD1 | TRBJ1-2 | TRBV3-1/TRBV3-2 | TGTGCCAGCAGCCCAAGAGGGACAGGGAACCGGGCGACGGAGGGCTACACCTTC | CASSPRGTGNRATEGYTF
. | . | TRBJ2-3 | TRBV7-9 | TGTGCCAGCACTCCGAGCCGGGAGATTAGCACAGATACGCAGTATTTT | CASTPSREISTDTQYF
. | . | TRBJ2-7 | TRBV6-2/TRBV6-3 | TGTGCCAGCAGTTACGCTGGAGGCGGGGCCTACGAGCAGTACTTC | CASSYAGGGAYEQYF
. | TRBD2 | TRBJ2-3 | TRBV6-5 | TGTGCCAGCAGAAATAGCGGGGGCCCATCAGATACGCAGTATTTT | CASRNSGGPSDTQYF
. | . | TRBJ2-1 | TRBV9 | TGTGCCAGCAGCGTAGGCTCTCTAGAGGTAGGTGAGCAGTTCTTC | CASSVGSLEVGEQFF
. | . | TRBJ1-2 | TRBV5-5 | TGTGCCAGCAGCCCGCAGGGGAGGGGTGGCTACACCTTC | CASSPQGRGGYTF
. | TRBD1 | TRBJ2-5 | TRBV6-2/TRBV6-3 | TGTGCCAGCAGTAGAAACAGGGGGCGCGGGACCCAGTACTTC | CASSRNRGRGTQYF
. | . | TRBJ2-2 | TRBV3-1/TRBV3-2 | TGTGCCAGCAGCCAAGCGCAACTCCCGGGGGCCGGGGAGCTGTTTTTT | CASSQAQLPGAGELFF
. | TRBD2 | TRBJ2-3 | TRBV27 | TGTGCCAGTCAGGGGACTAGCGGGGCCGTGGCGCAGTATTTT | CASQGTSGAVAQYF
. | TRBD1 | TRBJ1-2 | TRBV27 | TGTGCCAGCCGTACGGGGACAGGGGGCTTTGGCTACACCTTC | CASRTGTGGFGYTF
. | . | TRBJ2-5 | TRBV27 | TGTGCCAGCAGTTTAACTCCGGGACGGGGGATCCAAGAGACCCAGTACTTC | CASSLTPGRGIQETQYF
. | . | TRBJ2-5 | TRBV6-5 | TGTGCCAGCATCCCGGCGGGGCGGGAGACCCAGTACTTC | CASIPAGRETQYF
once | TRBD1 | TRBJ1-2 | TRBV6-5 | TGTGCCAGCACCCGAACAGGGGTCTATGGCTACACCTTC | CASTRTGVYGYTF
once | . | TRBJ1-5 | TRBV10-3 | TGTGCCATCAGTGACGGGGTCGGGAGCAATCAGCCCCAGCATTTT | CAISDGVGSNQPQHF
. | TRBD2 | TRBJ2-1 | TRBV5-4 | TGTGCCAGCAGCTTACCACTAGCGGGGGGATATGAGCAGTTCTTC | CASSLPLAGGYEQFF
few | . | TRBJ2-3 | TRBV29-1 | TGCAGCGTTGAAGATCCCAGGGAACCGCAGTATTTT | CSVEDPREPQYF
. | . | TRBJ1-4 | TRBV28 | TGTGCCAGCAGGACAGCTAATGAAAAACTGTTTTTT | CASRTANEKLFF
. | . | TRBJ2-7 | TRBV7-7 | TGTGCTAGCAGCTTAGTTTTGTCGGGCGAGCAGTACTTC | CASSLVLSGEQYF
. | TRBD1 | TRBJ2-2 | TRBV28 | TGTGCCAGCTTCGAGGGGGCTGGAACCGGGGAGCTGTTTTTT | CASFEGAGTGELFF
. | TRBD2 | TRBJ2-3 | TRBV7-2 | TGTGCCAGCAGCCCGCTAGCGGGGGCCGTAACAGATACGCAGTATTTT | CASSPLAGAVTDTQYF
. | . | TRBJ2-2 | TRBV4-1 | TGCGCCAGCAGCCAAGATACGGGTTCGGCGAACACCGGGGAGCTGTTTTTT | CASSQDTGSANTGELFF
. | . | TRBJ1-1 | TRBV27 | TGTGCCAGCAGTTCACGGGGTATCAGGAACACTGAAGCTTTCTTT | CASSSRGIRNTEAFF